The present T cell receptor (beta chain) was sequenced within a study of T cells after yellow fever vaccination. As for the study in general: The authors prepared low-cell-number fractions using SMART-Seq v4 Ultra Low Input.

Study conclusions and caveats: Once the booster was given, most primary-vaccination clones reappeared, at about 95% for CD4 and approximately 88% for CD8. The presence of abundant clonotypes contaminating from the bulk population was possible in FACS-sorted repertoires.

In making TCR cDNA, 5'RACE template switching added a universal primer site and UMIs to it. TCRdb independently ran MiXCR on the 5' RACE reads; one entry per CDR3 protein. The sample holds some 320,000 distinct CDR3 sequences, approximately 4.3% seen once. Trimming removed 1 base from V and 5 bases from J, with 18 bases in between. The CDR3 extends over 17 amino acids. The germline V gene has CDR1 MDHEN and CDR2 SYDVKM. This clonotype was recorded many times. Its antigen is as yet unknown. The chain employs TRBV28 and TRBJ2-1, with D possibly matching TRBD2 (6 bases). Here the sequenced sample was PBMCs, taken 15 days after the yellow fever booster vaccination. The receptor was isolated from a man aged 18-30 years who received the YFV17D yellow fever vaccine. CDR3 in DNA: TGTGCCAGCAGTTTATACCCACGCGGGGAAGTAGACAATGAGCAGTTCTTC. Its translation: CASSLYPRGEVDNEQFF.